The 32 T cell receptor beta chains below all came from one sample that was sequenced in a study of blood T cells in healthy people across ages. A second roughly 6 to 12 cycle PCR used barcoded and J-beta primers. TCRdb re-analysed the 5' RACE reads in MiXCR, keeping a single row per CDR3 protein. Of under 700,000 distinct CDR3 sequences listed, about 24% were seen once; the top ten hold 7.5% to 9%. These data were also filed under a second study, of T cells of mothers and their children.

Input material: blood. The receptor set was obtained from a boy younger than 18 in good health.

The V gene is TRBV10-3, the J gene TRBJ1-1; D is ambiguous. V lost 3 bases and J lost 4, with 12 bases in between. This CDR3 has 14 residues. Germline V CDR1 and CDR2: ENHRY, SYGVKD. CDR3: CAISDLQVTTEAFF. In nucleotides, the CDR3 is TGTGCCATCAGTGACTTACAAGTTACCACTGAAGCTTTCTTT.

This clonotype came up a few times. CDR3 protein: CASSPGGEAYSNQPQHF. The CDR3, as DNA: TGTGCCAGCAGCCCGGGCGGGGAAGCCTATAGCAATCAGCCCCAGCATTTT. The chain carries TRBV6-2 or TRBV6-3 and TRBJ1-5; D gene uncertain. This CDR3 contains 17 residues. Germline V lookup: CDR1 MNHEY, CDR2 SVGEGT. V was trimmed by 6 bases and J by 0 bases, leaving 18 bases between them.

The V call is TRBV18, the J call TRBJ2-5; 14 bases fit TRBD2. The J call is uncertain, as TRBJ2-7 better fits the DNA end. The CDR3 has 16 residues. Per germline, CDR1 KGHSH and CDR2 LQKENI. The CDR3 protein is CASSPPGLAGVDEQYF. Here the CDR3 DNA reads TGTGCCAGCTCACCACCGGGACTAGCGGGAGTCGACGAGCAGTACTTC.

This clonotype was counted once. This chain uses TRBV5-6 with TRBJ2-7, with D tentatively TRBD2 (5 bases). CDR1 SGHDT and CDR2 YYEEEE come from the germline V gene. Deletions cut 3 bases from V and 4 bases from J, with 14 bases between. The CDR3 is made up of 14 amino acids. The CDR3, as DNA: TGTGCCAGCAGCTCCCCTCCTGGGAGATACGAGCAGTACTTC. Translation: CASSSPPGRYEQYF.

The rearrangement joins TRBV3-1 to TRBJ2-7; 7 bases match TRBD2. The CDR3 is made up of 15 amino acids. Germline V lookup: CDR1 LGHDT, CDR2 YNNKEL (reference sequence). J gave up 3 bases and V 1 base, and 6 bases lay outside the gene matches. In DNA, the CDR3 is TGTGCCAGCAGCCAAGTCGGCGGGAGAGGCTACGAGCAGTACTTC. Translated, it gives CASSQVGGRGYEQYF.

This clonotype was observed a few times. The J gene is TRBJ1-4, the V gene TRBV11-2; TRBD1 matches at 10 bases. The CDR3 runs 14 residues. Trimming removed 5 bases from V and 8 bases from J; junction bases left unmatched: 5. CDR1 SGHAT and CDR2 FQNNGV come from the germline V gene. The CDR3 nucleotides are TGTGCCAGCAGCATGGGACAGGGGAACGAAAAACTGTTTTTT. Protein product: CASSMGQGNEKLFF.

The V and J genes are TRBV7-8 and TRBJ2-6; 7 bases line up with TRBD2. Trimming at V came to 4 bases and at J to 4 bases, leaving 13 bases not matched to a gene. Germline V gene sequence: CDR1 SGHVS, CDR2 FQNEAQ. The CDR3 runs to 18 residues. DNA for the CDR3: TGTGCCAGCAGCTCAGGCAGCACGGGGGGATCCGGGGCCAACGTCCTGACTTTC. Translating it yields CASSSGSTGGSGANVLTF.

The chain's CDR3 is CSAIGTSEREEQYF. CDR3 DNA sequence: TGCAGTGCTATAGGAACTAGCGAACGAGAAGAGCAGTACTTC. The chain couples TRBV20-1 to TRBJ2-7; 7 bases are a match to TRBD2. This CDR3 has 14 amino acids. CDR1 DFQATT and CDR2 SNEGSKA come from the germline V gene (reference sequence). V shed 4 bases, J shed 7 bases, and the junction held 13 bases outside the gene matches.

This clonotype was detected a few times. V is TRBV4-1 and J is TRBJ1-2, with D uncertain. Germline values: CDR1 MGHRA, CDR2 YSYEKL. CDR3 size: 15 residues. V lost 0 bases and J 0 bases, leaving 8 bases between the germline ends. In DNA form, the CDR3 reads TGCGCCAGCAGCCAAGAGCTTACACCTAACTATGGCTACACCTTC. Its protein product is CASSQELTPNYGYTF.

This chain joins TRBV7-8 and TRBJ2-7, with TRBD1 matching over 7 bases. The CDR3 is 15 amino acids. Unmatched junction bases numbered 8, after V lost 5 bases and J lost 1 base. Germline CDR1 is SGHVS and CDR2 is FQNEAQ. The CDR3 DNA reads TGTGCCAGCAGCCAAAACCGGGACAGTTCCTACGAGCAGTACTTC. The encoded protein is CASSQNRDSSYEQYF. The full variable domain, completed using reference TRBV7-8 and TRBJ2-7, is GAGVSQSPRYKVAKRGQDVALRCDPISGHVSLFWYQQALGQGPEFLTYFQNEAQLDKSGLPSDRFFAERPEGSVSTLKIQRTQQEDSAVYLCASSQNRDSSYEQYFGPGTRLTVT.

The CDR3 sequence is CASSLSGRGSGELFF. In nucleotides, the CDR3 is TGTGCCAGCAGTTTGTCGGGGAGGGGGTCCGGGGAGCTGTTTTTT. The genes are TRBV12-3 or TRBV12-4 and TRBJ2-2, with D tentatively TRBD2 (7 bases). The CDR3 is 15 residues long. V was trimmed by 3 bases and J by 6 bases, leaving 14 bases between them.

In regard to this clonotype: Relative to the germline gene, one junction end is altered; a read error may explain this. The chain uses TRBV28 and TRBJ2-5, with TRBD2 matching 9 bases. The CDR3 spans 12 residues. Germline V lookup: CDR1 MDHEN, CDR2 SYDVKM. The CDR3 DNA reads TGTGCCAGCAGTTTAGCGGGGGGGTTGGAAAACTTC. This sequence encodes CASSLAGGLENF.

This clonotype has just a few counts. The chain couples TRBV29-1 to TRBJ1-2; D gene ambiguous. This CDR3 is built from 12 residues. V was clipped by 6 bases and J by 5 bases, with 13 bases between them. The V gene's germline CDR1 is SQVTM and CDR2 ANQGSEA. The CDR3 DNA reads as TGCAGCGTCACCGTCGCCCAATATGGCTACACCTTC. Translated, it gives CSVTVAQYGYTF.

The chain couples TRBV7-2 to TRBJ2-5; no clear D gene. Germline V gene sequence: CDR1 SGHTA, CDR2 FQGNSA. There are 14 residues in the CDR3. V dropped 5 bases and J dropped 11 bases, with 21 bases sitting between them. CDR3: CASSPVGGAGEQYF. CDR3 sequence (DNA): TGTGCCAGCAGCCCCGTCGGCGGCGCTGGAGAGCAGTACTTC.

The genes are TRBV6-1 and TRBJ1-5, with D unclear. CDR3 length: 13 residues. Trimming removed 2 bases at V and 6 bases at J, with 8 bases between. CDR1 and CDR2 from the germline V gene are MNHNS and SASEGT. CDR3: CASSEMWGQPQHF. The CDR3 DNA is TGTGCCAGCAGTGAAATGTGGGGTCAGCCCCAGCATTTT.

This clonotype came up once. The V gene is TRBV6-5, the J gene TRBJ1-4; 7 nucleotides line up with TRBD1. The germline V gene has CDR1 MNHEY and CDR2 SVGAGI. With V trimmed by 4 bases and J by 5 bases, 10 bases remained unmatched. This CDR3 has 16 residues. CDR3 in amino acids: CASSCSAGTANEKLFF. In DNA, the CDR3 is TGTGCCAGCAGTTGCTCTGCCGGGACAGCAAATGAAAAACTGTTTTTT.

This clonotype showed up just a few times. The junction does not match germline at one end; this may be a read error. The rearrangement uses TRBV6-2 or TRBV6-3 and TRBJ2-5, with 15 bases aligning to TRBD2. Germline loops: CDR1 MNHEY, CDR2 SVGEGT. This CDR3 has 16 residues. CDR3 nucleotide sequence: TGTGCCAGCAGCCACGGACTAGCGGGAGGGCTCGAGACCCGGTACTTC. Its translation is CASSHGLAGGLETRYF.

This clonotype was observed many times. The chain couples TRBV6-2 or TRBV6-3 to TRBJ2-3, with TRBD1 as a possible D gene (6 bases). Germline V gene lookup returns CDR1 MNHEY and CDR2 SVGEGT. With 4 bases removed from V and 1 base from J, the gap between germline ends came to 9 bases. The CDR3 runs to 14 residues. The CDR3 region is CASSFPGGTDTQYF. The CDR3 nucleotides are TGTGCCAGCAGTTTTCCAGGGGGCACAGATACGCAGTATTTT.

In its sample, this clonotype was seen a few times. The chain recombines TRBV6-5 with TRBJ1-1, with 8 bases lining up with TRBD1. The CDR3 is 16 amino acids. With 5 bases clipped from V and 4 bases from J, the junction kept 12 bases outside the gene matches. The germline CDR1 and CDR2 sequences are MNHEY and SVGAGI. In DNA, the CDR3 is TGTGCCAGCAGTCACGGGACAGGACAAGGGGGCACTGAAGCTTTCTTT. Its protein product is CASSHGTGQGGTEAFF.

This clonotype was recorded a few times. The J gene is TRBJ2-1, the V gene TRBV20-1; 10 positions agree with TRBD2. CDR3 length: 15 amino acids. V was clipped by 0 bases and J by 12 bases; unmatched bases: 11. Germline CDR1 reads DFQATT; CDR2 reads SNEGSKA (reference sequence). For the CDR3, the DNA is TGCAGTGCTAGAGATCGGGGTAGCGGGGGGTCCCCGCAGTTCTTC. This codes for CSARDRGSGGSPQFF.

This clonotype has more than one count but fewer than ten. This chain's CDR3 is CASTHPDRVGEKLFF. As DNA, the CDR3 is TGTGCCAGCACTCATCCGGACAGGGTCGGTGAAAAACTGTTTTTT. The chain has TRBV6-1 and TRBJ1-4, with 8 bases that match TRBD1. V was pared by 7 bases and J by 7 bases, with 11 bases of the junction left unmatched. Germline CDR1 and CDR2: MNHNS and SASEGT. CDR3 size: 15 residues.

In its sample, this clonotype was seen many times. The rearrangement uses TRBV7-9 and TRBJ2-5; D is possibly TRBD2 (6 bases). This CDR3 comprises 14 residues. The V gene lost 3 bases and the J gene lost 2 bases, with 10 bases spanning the gap. Germline CDR1 is SEHNR and CDR2 is FQNEAQ (reference sequence). The CDR3 sequence: CASSFGGSQETQYF. As DNA, the CDR3 is TGTGCCAGCAGCTTTGGGGGGAGTCAAGAGACCCAGTACTTC.

Only a few counts were recorded for this clonotype. V gene TRBV5-1 combines with J gene TRBJ1-1; unclear D gene. Per the germline V gene, CDR1 is SGHRS and CDR2 is YFSETQ. The CDR3 loop spans 12 amino acids. Trimming stripped 7 bases from V and 3 bases from J, with 10 bases between. Here the CDR3 reads CASEHPDTEAFF. CDR3 DNA: TGCGCCAGCGAGCACCCCGACACTGAAGCTTTCTTT. Based on the CDR3 plus reference TRBV5-1 and TRBJ1-1, the full variable domain is KAGVTQTPRYLIKTRGQQVTLSCSPISGHRSVSWYQQTPGQGLQFLFEYFSETQRNKGNFPGRFSGRQFSNSRSEMNVSTLELGDSALYLCASEHPDTEAFFGQGTRLTVV.

This chain links TRBV4-1 with TRBJ2-1; 9 bases line up with TRBD2. The V gene end was trimmed by 3 bases and the J gene end by 7 bases; junction bases not matched to a gene: 7. Germline V gene data show CDR1 as MGHRA and CDR2 as YSYEKL. The length of the CDR3 is 15 residues. The DNA of the CDR3 is TGCGCCAGCAGCCAGATAGCGGGAGTTGCAAATGAGCAGTTCTTC. Translated, it gives CASSQIAGVANEQFF.

As regards this clonotype: One junction end does not reproduce the germline sequence, and a read error may be involved. The J gene is TRBJ1-2, the V gene TRBV11-2; D gene ambiguous. Germline CDR1 reads SGHAT; CDR2 reads FQNNGV. This CDR3 contains 12 residues. CDR3 region: CASRQVAPEGSF. In DNA, the CDR3 is TGTGCCAGCAGACAAGTAGCCCCCGAGGGTTCCTTC. The complete variable domain, with remaining parts taken from reference TRBV11-2 and TRBJ1-2, reads EAGVAQSPRYKIIEKRQSVAFWCNPISGHATLYWYQQILGQGPKLLIQFQNNGVVDDSQLPKDRFSAERLKGVDSTLKIQPAKLEDSAVYLCASRQVAPEGSFGSGTRLTVV.

V gene TRBV29-1 combines with J gene TRBJ1-2; D ambiguous. Germline V gene data show CDR1 as SQVTM and CDR2 as ANQGSEA. Trimming pared 6 bases from V and 3 bases from J, leaving 17 bases between. The CDR3 contains 14 residues. CDR3 in DNA: TGCAGCGTCCCCTACCACGGGGAGCACTATGGCTACACCTTC. It is translated as CSVPYHGEHYGYTF.

In this sample, this clonotype turned up a few times. One end of the junction fails to match germline, which may point to a read error. The CDR3 DNA sequence: TGTGCTATATCGCAGGGGCCTAACGAAAAACTGTTTTTT. Translating gives CAISQGPNEKLFF. This chain uses TRBV2 with TRBJ1-4, with D perhaps TRBD1 (6 bases). Germline assignment: CDR1 SNHLY and CDR2 FYNNEI. This CDR3 is 13 amino acids long.

This clonotype was detected a few times. This rearrangement joins TRBV14 to TRBJ2-3; D perhaps matches TRBD1 (5 bases). The V end was cut by 5 bases, the J end by 0 bases, with 15 bases between. CDR1 and CDR2 (germline): SGHDN, FVKESK. The CDR3 covers 16 residues. The CDR3 protein is CASSDRARVSTDTQYF. Written as DNA, the CDR3 is TGTGCCAGCAGCGATCGTGCCAGGGTTAGCACAGATACGCAGTATTTT.

This clonotype was detected a few times. CDR3 nucleotide sequence: TGTGCCAGCAGCCGAAGACTCCCGGGGACGCAGTATTTT. This translates into CASSRRLPGTQYF. The rearrangement joins TRBV9 to TRBJ2-3; D is perhaps TRBD2 (5 bases). The CDR3 covers 13 residues. V was clipped by 4 bases and J by 9 bases, with 15 bases between them. The germline CDR1 and CDR2 sequences are SGDLS and YYNGEE.

This clonotype was counted a single time. The V call is TRBV7-9, the J call TRBJ1-2; D remains ambiguous. CDR3 length: 14 residues. CDR1 is SEHNR, CDR2 FQNEAQ, per germline (reference sequence). Trimming removed 5 bases from V and 8 bases from J, with 18 bases in between. The CDR3 here is CASSPGGQLEGYTF. CDR3 coding DNA: TGTGCCAGCAGCCCCGGCGGTCAGCTCGAGGGCTACACCTTC.

In its sample, this clonotype was seen a few times. This chain connects TRBV29-1 to TRBJ2-7, with TRBD2 matching 9 bases. With 6 bases clipped from V and 7 bases from J, the junction kept 7 bases outside the gene matches. Germline values: CDR1 SQVTM, CDR2 ANQGSEA. This CDR3 spans 12 amino acids. The CDR3 loop reads CSVEGTSSEQYF. CDR3 sequence (DNA): TGCAGCGTCGAGGGGACTAGCTCTGAGCAGTACTTC.

This clonotype has a handful of counts. The rearrangement links TRBV27 to TRBJ2-5; 9 nucleotides align to TRBD1. The end of the DNA fits TRBJ2-7 better, so the J call may be wrong. The CDR3 has 13 amino acids. Germline CDR1 is MNHEY and CDR2 is SMNVEV (reference sequence). CDR3 region: CASSPGTGIEQYF. The CDR3 nucleotides read TGTGCCAGCAGTCCCGGGACAGGGATCGAGCAGTACTTC.